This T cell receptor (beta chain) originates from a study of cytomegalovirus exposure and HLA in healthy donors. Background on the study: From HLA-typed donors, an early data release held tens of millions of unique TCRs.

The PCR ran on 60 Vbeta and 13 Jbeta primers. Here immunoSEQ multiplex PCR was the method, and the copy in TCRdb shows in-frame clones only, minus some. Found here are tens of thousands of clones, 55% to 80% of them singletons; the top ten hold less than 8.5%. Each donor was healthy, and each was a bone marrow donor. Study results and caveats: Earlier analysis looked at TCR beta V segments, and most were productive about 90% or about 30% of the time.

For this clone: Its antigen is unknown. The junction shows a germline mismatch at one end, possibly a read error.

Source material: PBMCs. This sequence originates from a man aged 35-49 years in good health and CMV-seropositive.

This chain's CDR3 is CAVRGGSTDTQYF. Here the CDR3 DNA reads TGTGCCGTCAGGGGGGGGAGCACAGATACGCAGTATTTT. This rearrangement joins TRBV10-3 to TRBJ2-3; TRBD1 or TRBD2 may be the D gene (7 bases each). CDR1 ENHRY and CDR2 SYGVKD come from the germline V gene. This CDR3 is 13 amino acids long.